These T cell receptor beta chains were read from a single sample in a study of blood T cell repertoires in COVID-19. Clones were sequenced by immunoSEQ multiplex PCR, and TCRdb holds only the in-frame ones, with some missing. The table lists 130,000 to 150,000 clones, 80% to 85% of them singletons. The sequencing sample was made of peripheral blood. The receptors were gathered from a human donor in a cohort sampled during active COVID-19. Both conserved end residues are part of each CDR3. D genes are given only for firm matches. Size is omitted from some rows. Given values are once, few, many or a class for expanded clones.

D,size,V,J,CDR3,DNA
TRBD2,.,TRBV4-2,TRBJ2-7,CASSHPGTSGSYEQYF,TGTGCCAGCAGCCATCCCGGGACTAGCGGCTCCTACGAGCAGTACTTC
TRBD2,.,TRBV7-2,TRBJ2-3,CASSLRKAGGPDTQYF,TGTGCCAGCAGCTTACGTAAAGCGGGAGGGCCAGATACGCAGTATTTT
.,few,TRBV10-1,TRBJ1-1,CASSPGEGDTEAFF,TGCGCCAGCAGCCCCGGGGAGGGGGACACTGAAGCTTTCTTT
TRBD2,.,TRBV7-2,TRBJ2-2,CASSLLAGGQGTGELFF,TGTGCCAGCAGCTTACTAGCGGGAGGGCAGGGCACCGGGGAGCTGTTTTTT
.,.,TRBV15,TRBJ2-5,CATSSGDSRFAQYF,TGTGCCACCAGCAGCGGGGACTCCCGGTTTGCCCAGTACTTC
.,.,TRBV6-6,TRBJ2-5,CASSNSRETQYF,TGTGCCAGCAGTAACAGTAGGGAGACCCAGTACTTC
TRBD1,.,TRBV28,TRBJ1-6,CASSLGHRGSPLHF,TGTGCCAGCAGTTTAGGCCACAGGGGTTCACCCCTCCACTTT
.,once,TRBV4-1,TRBJ2-7,CASSHLLRGVHEQYF,TGCGCCAGCAGCCACCTATTAAGGGGCGTTCACGAGCAGTACTTC
TRBD2,.,TRBV27,TRBJ2-7,CATQRAGDYEQYF,TGTGCCACCCAGCGGGCGGGGGACTACGAGCAGTACTTC
TRBD2,.,TRBV6-1,TRBJ2-3,CASSEGLVSGRTDTQYF,TGTGCCAGCAGTGAAGGGTTGGTTAGCGGGAGAACAGATACGCAGTATTTT
TRBD1,few,TRBV19,TRBJ1-5,CASSRRDRAQSNQPQHF,TGTGCCAGTAGTAGGCGCGACAGGGCGCAATCGAATCAGCCCCAGCATTTT
.,many,TRBV19,TRBJ1-5,CASSGRGGLNQPQHF,TGTGCCAGTAGTGGTAGAGGAGGGCTGAATCAGCCCCAGCATTTT
.,.,TRBV5-1,TRBJ2-2,CASTSQSGSGELFF,TGCGCCAGCACATCGCAATCAGGGTCCGGGGAGCTGTTTTTT
TRBD2,.,TRBV24-1,TRBJ2-1,CATSEVGLAGGNEQFF,TGTGCCACCAGTGAGGTGGGACTAGCGGGAGGCAATGAGCAGTTCTTC
.,.,TRBV18,TRBJ2-4,CASSPRQESDIQYF,TGTGCCAGCTCACCAAGACAGGAAAGTGACATTCAGTACTTC
TRBD1,.,TRBV28,TRBJ1-2,CASSRDRSGYGYTF,TGTGCCAGCAGTCGGGACAGGTCGGGCTATGGCTACACCTTC
.,.,TRBV4-1,TRBJ2-7,CASSQDPPLYEQYF,TGCGCCAGCAGCCAAGATCCCCCCCTATACGAGCAGTACTTC
.,once,TRBV3-1/TRBV3-2,TRBJ2-1,CASSPPPGARYNEQFF,TGTGCCAGCAGCCCTCCCCCGGGAGCTCGGTACAATGAGCAGTTCTTC
.,.,TRBV6-5,TRBJ2-3,CASSEDTYTDTQYF,TGTGCCAGCAGCGAGGACACGTACACAGATACGCAGTATTTT
TRBD1,.,TRBV6-6,TRBJ1-1,CASSATTGVNTEAFF,TGTGCCAGCAGTGCGACGACAGGGGTGAACACTGAAGCTTTCTTT
.,.,TRBV20-1,TRBJ2-7,CSASPSLYEQYF,TGCAGTGCTAGTCCGTCCCTCTACGAGCAGTACTTC
.,many,TRBV4-1,TRBJ2-3,CASSQGTTDTQYF,TGCGCCAGCAGCCAGGGGACTACAGATACGCAGTATTTT
.,.,TRBV5-1,TRBJ1-2,CASSSGGGGYGYTF,TGCGCCAGCAGCTCGGGGGGCGGAGGGTATGGCTACACCTTC
TRBD1,.,TRBV9,TRBJ1-6,CASNPGQGRDYSPLHF,TGTGCCAGCAATCCGGGACAGGGCAGGGATTACTCACCCCTCCACTTT
.,.,TRBV7-2,TRBJ2-2,CASSFRTTGTGELFF,TGTGCCAGCAGCTTCCGCACTACGGGCACCGGGGAGCTGTTTTTT
TRBD2,.,TRBV29-1,TRBJ2-4,CSVEASGRDYF,TGCAGCGTTGAGGCTAGCGGGAGGGACTACTTC
.,once,TRBV6-2/TRBV6-3,TRBJ2-1,CASSYPLNEQFF,TGTGCCAGCAGTTACCCCCTCAATGAGCAGTTCTTC
.,once,TRBV5-1,TRBJ2-5,CASSLSSRETQYF,TGCGCCAGCAGCTTGTCTAGCCGAGAGACCCAGTACTTC
TRBD1,.,TRBV6-5,TRBJ1-5,CASSNDRVSNQPQHF,TGTGCCAGCAGCAACGACAGGGTTAGCAATCAGCCCCAGCATTTT
.,.,TRBV5-1,TRBJ1-1,CASSGQLSVNTEAFF,TGCGCCAGCAGCGGGCAGTTGAGTGTGAACACTGAAGCTTTCTTT
TRBD1,.,TRBV2,TRBJ1-5,CASRAGTGSIGRNQPQHF,TGTGCCAGCAGGGCCGGGACAGGGAGTATTGGGAGGAATCAGCCCCAGCATTTT
TRBD2,.,TRBV6-5,TRBJ2-5,CASRLPGLAGGGQYF,TGTGCCAGCAGGCTTCCGGGACTAGCGGGAGGGGGCCAGTACTTC
.,.,TRBV6-1,TRBJ2-7,CASSEAPGYSYEQYF,TGTGCCAGCAGTGAAGCGCCCGGGTACTCCTACGAGCAGTACTTC
.,.,TRBV9,TRBJ2-1,CASSVGSAPSGEQFF,TGTGCCAGCAGCGTAGGGTCGGCTCCCTCCGGGGAGCAGTTCTTC
TRBD1,.,TRBV4-2,TRBJ2-4,CASSQEGQGKNIQYF,TGTGCCAGCAGCCAAGAGGGACAGGGGAAAAACATTCAGTACTTC
TRBD1,.,TRBV7-9,TRBJ2-6,CASSHRPGQVNSGANVLTF,TGTGCCAGCAGCCACAGACCGGGACAGGTAAACTCTGGGGCCAACGTCCTGACTTTC
TRBD2,.,TRBV19,TRBJ2-4,CASSPGLAGVGIQYF,TGTGCCAGTAGTCCCGGACTAGCGGGAGTGGGCATTCAGTACTTC
TRBD1,.,TRBV29-1,TRBJ2-5,CSVQGQGAFGETQYF,TGCAGCGTTCAGGGACAGGGGGCTTTTGGAGAGACCCAGTACTTC
.,once,TRBV19,TRBJ2-3,CASSVRGGQSTDTQYF,TGTGCCAGTAGTGTCCGGGGTGGGCAAAGCACAGATACGCAGTATTTT
TRBD1,once,TRBV5-1,TRBJ2-7,CASSIGQGTYEQYF,TGCGCCAGCAGCATCGGACAGGGAACCTACGAGCAGTACTTC
TRBD2,.,TRBV29-1,TRBJ2-1,CSLEKRDTDNEQFF,TGCAGCTTAGAAAAGCGGGATACGGACAATGAGCAGTTCTTC
TRBD2,.,TRBV5-1,TRBJ2-2,CASRLGLANTGELFF,TGCGCCAGCAGACTGGGACTAGCGAACACCGGGGAGCTGTTTTTT
TRBD1,once,TRBV11-2,TRBJ2-7,CASSLGGGQDPYEQYF,TGTGCCAGCAGCTTAGGAGGAGGACAGGACCCCTACGAGCAGTACTTC
.,.,TRBV3-1/TRBV3-2,TRBJ1-6,CASSQLDNLLHF,TGTGCCAGCAGCCAATTGGACAATCTCCTCCACTTT
TRBD1,once,TRBV28,TRBJ2-7,CASSFLGVRGHNSYEQYF,TGTGCCAGCAGTTTCCTTGGAGTCAGGGGGCACAACTCCTACGAGCAGTACTTC
.,.,TRBV5-4,TRBJ2-7,CASSLRGYEQYF,TGTGCCAGCAGCTTGAGGGGGTACGAGCAGTACTTC
TRBD1,.,TRBV3-1/TRBV3-2,TRBJ1-3,CASSRGTGDSSGNTIYF,TGTGCCAGCAGCCGCGGGACAGGGGACAGCTCTGGAAACACCATATATTTT
TRBD1,.,TRBV24-1,TRBJ1-2,CATSDPTTGDVVMAF,TGTGCCACCAGTGACCCCACGACAGGGGACGTGGTAATGGCCTTC
TRBD1,.,TRBV9,TRBJ1-5,CASSVERDRSYQPQHF,TGTGCCAGCAGCGTAGAAAGGGACAGATCATATCAGCCCCAGCATTTT
.,.,TRBV5-6,TRBJ2-7,CASSEAGTFYF,TGTGCCAGCAGCGAAGCAGGTACATTCTACTTC
.,.,TRBV6-5,TRBJ2-3,CASRHPSTDTQYF,TGTGCCAGCAGACATCCTAGCACAGATACGCAGTATTTT
.,.,TRBV19,TRBJ1-1,CASSPPGIRLRTEAFF,TGTGCCAGTAGTCCCCCAGGGATCCGACTTAGGACTGAAGCTTTCTTT